Here is one T cell receptor (beta chain) with its context. Its antigen is unidentified. The data derive from a study of cytomegalovirus exposure and HLA in healthy donors. Turning to the study itself: Earlier, 180 million or so T cells were analyzed, and about 120 million unique TCR beta sequences were found among them. Study-wide results and caveats: Some V segments (TRBV6-2 and TRBV6-3 among them) were excluded as indistinguishable.

Losses at the gene ends were 5 bases for V and 1 base for J; bases not matched to a gene: 6. This CDR3 spans 16 amino acids. Germline loops: CDR1 SGHVS, CDR2 FNYEAQ. Primers included in the PCR were 60 Vbeta and 13 Jbeta primers. Repertoires were generated with immunoSEQ multiplex PCR, while TCRdb's copy carries only in-frame clones and drops some. The data hold tens of thousands of clones, with around 80% observed a single time. Sequencing was done on a sample of PBMCs. V is TRBV7-6 and J is TRBJ2-5, with 11 bases identical to TRBD1. This sequence was found in a male donor in good health and CMV-seropositive. The CDR3 nucleotides are TGTGCCAGCAGCCGGTCCGGGACAGGGGGCCAAGAGACCCAGTACTTC. Protein product: CASSRSGTGGQETQYF.